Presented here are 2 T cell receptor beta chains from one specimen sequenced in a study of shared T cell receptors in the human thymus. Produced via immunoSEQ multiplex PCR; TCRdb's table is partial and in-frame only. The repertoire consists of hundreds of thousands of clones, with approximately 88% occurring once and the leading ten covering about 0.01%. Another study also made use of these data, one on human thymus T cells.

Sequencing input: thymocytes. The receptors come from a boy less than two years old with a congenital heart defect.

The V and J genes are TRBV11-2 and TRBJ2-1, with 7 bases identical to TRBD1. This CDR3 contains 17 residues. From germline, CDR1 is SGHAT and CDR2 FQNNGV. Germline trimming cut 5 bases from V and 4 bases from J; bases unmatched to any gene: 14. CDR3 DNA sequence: TGTGCCAGCAGCCCTCCGGGACAGTATATATCTTACAATGAGCAGTTCTTC. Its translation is CASSPPGQYISYNEQFF.

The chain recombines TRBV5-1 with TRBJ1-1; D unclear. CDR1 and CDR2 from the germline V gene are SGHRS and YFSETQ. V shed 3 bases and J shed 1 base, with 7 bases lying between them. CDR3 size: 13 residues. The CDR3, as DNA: TGCGCCAGCAGCTCACAGAGGAACACTGAAGCTTTCTTT. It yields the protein CASSSQRNTEAFF.